Following are 32 T cell receptor beta chains from one sample sequenced in a study of Graves' ophthalmopathy and Graves' hyperthyroidism. Scientists amplified the TCR beta CDR3 regions from RNA transcripts. Second-round multiplex PCR came after a first-round RT-PCR that employed HTBI primers. TCRdb analysed the multiplex PCR reads with MiXCR anew, one entry per CDR3 protein. Here the sample spans over a million distinct CDR3 sequences, 35% to 45% being singletons. The sample consisted of peripheral blood or thyroid tissue (not recorded which). The source is an adult man with Graves' hyperthyroidism.

This clonotype was counted ten times or more. The gene calls are TRBV29-1 and TRBJ1-1, with D tentatively TRBD1 (5 bases). Germline V gene data show CDR1 as SQVTM and CDR2 as ANQGSEA. This CDR3 contains 14 residues. The V and J ends lost 5 bases and 3 bases respectively, with 16 bases between them. CDR3 DNA: TGCAGCGTTAGTGGGAGCGGGGGGGACACTGAAGCTTTCTTT. This sequence encodes CSVSGSGGDTEAFF.

This clonotype was seen at least ten times. V is TRBV29-1 and J is TRBJ2-5; TRBD2 is a possible D gene (5 bases). The germline gives CDR1 SQVTM, CDR2 ANQGSEA. The germline V and J ends were trimmed by 4 bases and 4 bases, with 13 bases remaining between them. This CDR3 spans 13 amino acids. In DNA form, the CDR3 reads TGCAGCGTTGGTTCCGGGGTTGGAGAGACCCAGTACTTC. Translation: CSVGSGVGETQYF.

In this sample, this clonotype turned up many times. The chain has TRBV2 and TRBJ2-7; D gene ambiguous. V lost 6 bases and J lost 2, with 14 bases in between. The germline V gene has CDR1 SNHLY and CDR2 FYNNEI. The CDR3 consists of 14 residues. The CDR3 spells CASSATGPPYEQYF. The CDR3 region has the DNA TGTGCCAGCAGCGCCACCGGGCCTCCCTACGAGCAGTACTTC.

As for this clonotype: A much larger clone sits a single nucleotide away, making a read error possible. V gene TRBV5-1 combines with J gene TRBJ2-7, with 9 bases matching TRBD1. Germline V lookup: CDR1 SGHRS, CDR2 YFSETQ. The CDR3 is made up of 15 amino acids. Losses at the gene ends were 4 bases for V and 7 bases for J; bases not matched to a gene: 12. CDR3: CASSPTGTGKWEQYF. The CDR3, as DNA: TGCGCCAGCAGCCCTACCGGGACAGGGAAATGGGAGCAGTACTTC.

Notes on this clonotype: This may come from a read error, since a much larger clone is one base off. The chain recombines TRBV7-2 with TRBJ1-5; D ambiguous. Per germline, CDR1 SGHTA and CDR2 FQGNSA. This CDR3 region has 11 residues. V dropped 3 bases and J dropped 12 bases, with 9 bases sitting between them. The chain's CDR3 is CASSLNSVQHF. CDR3 sequence (DNA): TGTGCCAGCAGCTTGAACAGTGTCCAGCATTTT.

This clonotype has only one observation. The chain carries TRBV7-2 and TRBJ2-5; 7 nucleotides align to TRBD2. Trimming removed 7 bases from V and 7 bases from J; junction bases left unmatched: 15. Germline CDR1 and CDR2: SGHTA and FQGNSA. The CDR3 is 15 amino acids. The CDR3 protein is CASTRTVLREGTQYF. The CDR3 DNA follows: TGTGCCAGCACCAGGACGGTCTTAAGGGAGGGGACCCAGTACTTC.

This chain connects TRBV24-1 to TRBJ2-7, with D unclear. The CDR3 is 15 residues long. Trimming left V 1 base short and J 3 bases short, with 12 bases between. Germline CDR1 is KGHDR and CDR2 is SFDVKD. CDR3 residues: CATSDFVGGIYEQYF. The DNA for the CDR3 is TGTGCCACCAGTGATTTCGTGGGCGGAATCTACGAGCAGTACTTC.

This clonotype was detected a few times. The V call is TRBV20-1, the J call TRBJ2-5; possible D gene TRBD2, 7 bases. The CDR3 is made up of 15 amino acids. CDR1 is DFQATT and CDR2 is SNEGSKA in the germline V gene (reference sequence). Between the trimmed V and J ends, which lost 1 base and 5 bases, there was a span of 17 bases. Here the CDR3 DNA reads TGCAGTGCTAGAGTAGGGGGGGACCCGATGGAGACCCAGTACTTC. Protein sequence: CSARVGGDPMETQYF.

The genes are TRBV18 and TRBJ1-2, with unresolved D. V was shortened by 3 bases and J by 2 bases, with 13 bases between the two germline ends. The CDR3 consists of 15 residues. The germline V gene has CDR1 KGHSH and CDR2 LQKENI. This CDR3 is CASSPSVVKNYGYTF. CDR3 sequence (DNA): TGTGCCAGCTCACCCAGTGTGGTCAAGAACTATGGCTACACCTTC. The full variable domain, in which reference TRBV18 and TRBJ1-2 provide the parts outside the CDR3, is NAGVMQNPRHLVRRRGQEARLRCSPMKGHSHVYWYRQLPEEGLKFMVYLQKENIIDESGMPKERFSAEFPKEGPSILRIQQVVRGDSAAYFCASSPSVVKNYGYTFGSGTRLTVV.

The table lists this clonotype with many counts. J is TRBJ1-1 and V is TRBV5-4, with a weak D call TRBD1 (5 bases). The ends were cut back, 5 bases at V and 5 bases at J, with 13 bases in the middle. This CDR3 is built from 13 residues. The V gene's germline CDR1 is SGHNT and CDR2 YYREEE (reference sequence). In DNA form, the CDR3 reads TGTGCCAGCAGAGGGGAGGAGGGAACTGAAGCTTTCTTT. Protein product: CASRGEEGTEAFF.

V and J are TRBV7-9 and TRBJ2-7; 8 bases are a match to TRBD2. V trimming: 5 bases; J trimming: 3 bases; junction bases outside the gene matches: 9. Germline CDR1 reads SEHNR; CDR2 reads FQNEAQ (reference sequence). The CDR3 consists of 15 residues. The CDR3 nucleotides are TGTGCCAGCAGCGGAGTGGGCGCGGGAGGCTACGAGCAGTACTTC. Protein sequence: CASSGVGAGGYEQYF.

This clonotype was observed at least ten times. V and J are TRBV6-1 and TRBJ2-5, with 7 positions matching TRBD1. This CDR3 is 14 amino acids long. Looked up from germline, CDR1 is MNHNS and CDR2 is SASEGT. After removal of 6 bases from V and 5 bases from J, the junction contained 9 bases not matched to a gene. The chain's CDR3 is CASSEGQRMETQYF. The CDR3 DNA reads TGTGCCAGCAGCGAGGGACAGCGAATGGAGACCCAGTACTTC.

In the case of this clonotype: It may be a read error: a sequence one base away is much more abundant. V usage is TRBV20-1 and J usage is TRBJ2-5; D tentatively fits TRBD1 or TRBD2 (5 bases each). This CDR3 contains 13 residues. V was trimmed by 8 bases and J by 5 bases, leaving 18 bases between them. Per germline, CDR1 DFQATT and CDR2 SNEGSKA (reference sequence). This chain's CDR3 is CSTPGPPWETQYF. Here the CDR3 DNA reads TGCAGTACCCCGGGACCCCCTTGGGAGACCCAGTACTTC.

Of note for this clonotype: A much larger clonotype is one base distant, so this may be a read error. The chain carries TRBV7-4 and TRBJ2-5; no firm D call. V dropped 1 base and J dropped 5 bases, with 14 bases sitting between them. Germline loops: CDR1 SGHVT, CDR2 SQSDAQ. CDR3 length equals 15 residues. The CDR3 region is CASSLENTPTETQYF. As DNA, the CDR3 is TGTGCCAGCAGCTTAGAGAATACTCCTACTGAGACCCAGTACTTC.

The rearrangement uses TRBV7-2 and TRBJ2-7, with 8 bases fitting TRBD2. The CDR3 extends over 15 amino acids. Germline CDR1 SGHTA, CDR2 FQGNSA. The junction had 7 bases not matched to a gene; V was cut back by 1 base and J by 5 bases. CDR3 in DNA: TGTGCCAGCAGCTTAGGTCTAACGGGGGGGGACGAGCAGTACTTC. Translated, it gives CASSLGLTGGDEQYF.

In its sample, this clonotype was seen once. V usage is TRBV6-5 and J usage is TRBJ2-7, with TRBD1 identical over 8 bases. The germline CDR1 and CDR2 sequences are MNHEY and SVGAGI. Trimming removed 2 bases from V and 2 bases from J; junction bases left unmatched: 8. The CDR3 is made up of 16 amino acids. The CDR3 here is CASSYLSTGVPYEQYF. The CDR3 DNA follows: TGTGCCAGCAGTTACCTATCGACAGGGGTACCCTACGAGCAGTACTTC.

This sequence joins TRBV20-1 and TRBJ2-5, with a tentative D call TRBD1 (7 bases). The CDR3 spans 15 residues. V shed 6 bases and J shed 2 bases, with 19 bases lying between them. CDR1 DFQATT and CDR2 SNEGSKA come from the germline V gene (reference sequence). The CDR3 nucleotides are TGCAGTGCACCCGGGACAGCGGGTATTCAAGAGACCCAGTACTTC. Translation gives CSAPGTAGIQETQYF.

About this clonotype: The junction and the germline gene differ at one end; a read error may be behind it. This chain uses TRBV5-1 with TRBJ2-5; TRBD2 agrees at 8 bases. The V gene's germline CDR1 is SGHRS and CDR2 YFSETQ. This CDR3 has 17 amino acids. The CDR3 region has the DNA TGTGCCAGCAGCCAAGGCGGATGGCGGGAGGACGGAGAGACCCAGTACTTC. Translating it yields CASSQGGWREDGETQYF.

J is TRBJ2-6 and V is TRBV20-1; tentative D call: TRBD2 (6 bases). The CDR3 is 12 residues long. The germline gives CDR1 DFQATT, CDR2 SNEGSKA (reference sequence). CDR3 sequence reads: CSGSPISNVLTF. CDR3 bases: TGCAGCGGGAGCCCGATATCCAACGTCCTGACTTTC.

This chain connects TRBV30 to TRBJ1-5, with TRBD1 matching over 8 bases. The CDR3 is 14 amino acids. J gave up 6 bases and V 4 bases, and 8 bases lay outside the gene matches. Looked up from germline, CDR1 is GTSNPN and CDR2 is SVGIG (reference sequence). The chain's CDR3 is CAWKGRGLPQPQHF. In nucleotides, the CDR3 is TGTGCCTGGAAGGGCAGGGGGCTGCCTCAGCCCCAGCATTTT.

The chain joins TRBV25-1 to TRBJ1-1, with TRBD1 identical over 9 bases. CDR1 and CDR2 from the germline V gene are MGHDK and SYGVNS. Losses at the gene ends were 3 bases for V and 3 bases for J; bases not matched to a gene: 5. CDR3 length: 15 residues. The CDR3: CASSDGGQGHTEAFF. CDR3 bases: TGTGCCAGCAGTGATGGGGGACAGGGACACACTGAAGCTTTCTTT.

The sample holds many counts of this clonotype. J is TRBJ1-6 and V is TRBV7-9; 8 nucleotides align to TRBD1. The germline gives CDR1 SEHNR, CDR2 FQNEAQ (reference sequence). With V trimmed by 6 bases and J by 8 bases, 6 bases remained unmatched. The CDR3 spans 14 residues. Here the CDR3 DNA reads TGTGCCAGCAGACGAACAGGGGGAGATTCACCCCTCCACTTT. Protein product: CASRRTGGDSPLHF.

V and J are TRBV5-1 and TRBJ1-4, with unresolved D. V was cut by 0 bases and J by 4 bases, with 10 bases left in between. CDR1 is SGHRS, CDR2 YFSETQ, per germline. This CDR3 is 15 amino acids long. For the CDR3, the DNA is TGCGCCAGCAGCTTGGAAGGGCAAGATAATGAAAAACTGTTTTTT. This translates into CASSLEGQDNEKLFF.

The chain is built from TRBV10-3 and TRBJ2-7; 8 nucleotides align to TRBD1. The CDR3 totals 13 residues. CDR1 is ENHRY and CDR2 is SYGVKD in the germline V gene. The junction had 5 bases not matched to a gene; V was cut back by 8 bases and J by 2 bases. The CDR3 DNA is TGTGCCATCGGGGGGACAGGCACCTACGAGCAGTACTTC. Translating it yields CAIGGTGTYEQYF.

V is TRBV7-9 and J is TRBJ1-2, with D uncertain. In germline, CDR1 is SEHNR, CDR2 FQNEAQ (reference sequence). V gave up 5 bases and J gave up 8 bases, with 18 bases separating them. CDR3 length: 14 residues. The CDR3 protein is CASSKLSGPSGYTF. Written as DNA, the CDR3 is TGTGCCAGCAGCAAGCTGAGCGGGCCTTCGGGCTACACCTTC.

CDR3 nucleotide sequence: TGTGCCAGCAGTCTAGGTGGGGAGGGCGTGAACTATGGCTACACCTTC. Amino acids: CASSLGGEGVNYGYTF. This sequence joins TRBV28 and TRBJ1-2; D remains ambiguous. In germline, CDR1 is MDHEN, CDR2 SYDVKM. V was trimmed by 5 bases and J by 2 bases, leaving 18 bases between them. The CDR3 length is 16 residues.

This clonotype showed up many times. The rearrangement joins TRBV2 to TRBJ1-4; 7 positions agree with TRBD1. The germline V gene encodes CDR1 SNHLY and CDR2 FYNNEI. This CDR3 comprises 17 residues. The V gene end was trimmed by 2 bases and the J gene end by 2 bases; junction bases not matched to a gene: 8. The CDR3 DNA sequence: TGTGCCAGCAGTGAACGGGACAGCCTTATCACTAATGAAAAACTGTTTTTT. This encodes CASSERDSLITNEKLFF.

V gene TRBV4-2 combines with J gene TRBJ1-1, with 7 bases lining up with TRBD1. Looked up from germline, CDR1 is LGHNA and CDR2 is YNFKEQ. This CDR3 spans 15 amino acids. V was pared by 0 bases and J by 4 bases, with 5 bases of the junction left unmatched. CDR3 region: CASSQENRGGTEAFF. CDR3 nucleotides: TGTGCCAGCAGCCAAGAGAACAGGGGTGGCACTGAAGCTTTCTTT.

The sample holds many counts of this clonotype. This rearrangement joins TRBV7-8 to TRBJ1-2; unclear D gene. Germline V gene lookup returns CDR1 SGHVS and CDR2 FQNEAQ. V was clipped by 2 bases and J by 8 bases, with 12 bases between them. The CDR3 loop spans 13 amino acids. The CDR3 coding sequence is TGTGCCAGCAGCTTACGAGACACCTCGGGCTACACCTTC. As protein: CASSLRDTSGYTF.

Only a few counts were recorded for this clonotype. V usage is TRBV5-4 and J usage is TRBJ2-5; tentative D call: TRBD1 (6 bases). From germline, CDR1 is SGHNT and CDR2 YYREEE (reference sequence). Trimming shortened V by 5 bases and J by 1 base, and 15 bases separated the two germline ends. The length of the CDR3 is 15 residues. CDR3 residues: CASSTKQGRQETQYF. The CDR3 region has the DNA TGTGCCAGCAGTACTAAGCAGGGGCGCCAAGAGACCCAGTACTTC.

There are many counts of this clonotype. V usage is TRBV6-6 and J usage is TRBJ1-1; D may be TRBD1 (6 bases). CDR1 MNHNY and CDR2 SVGAGI come from the germline V gene (reference sequence). V shed 11 bases and J shed 1 base, with 17 bases lying between them. This CDR3 region has 14 residues. CDR3: CAASVGGANTEAFF. DNA of the CDR3: TGTGCCGCATCCGTCGGGGGGGCGAACACTGAAGCTTTCTTT.

The chain couples TRBV30 to TRBJ2-7; 7 bases line up with TRBD1. Germline assignment: CDR1 GTSNPN and CDR2 SVGIG (reference sequence). The J segment lost 0 bases and the V segment lost 6 bases, leaving 5 bases of the junction unmatched. This CDR3 comprises 13 residues. As DNA, the CDR3 is TGTGCCTGTGGGACAGATATCTCCTACGAGCAGTACTTC. This sequence encodes CACGTDISYEQYF.